This is a list of T cell receptor beta chains from one sample in a study of PD-L1 blockade in urothelial cancer. Here immunoSEQ multiplex PCR was the method, and the copy in TCRdb shows in-frame clones only, minus some. The table shows about 37,000 clones, with about four fifths occurring only once. The specimen was PBMCs, collected around atezolizumab (anti-PD-L1) treatment. The receptors shown here come from a man aged 60 to 69 with urothelial cancer. The CDR3 runs from the conserved cysteine through the conserved F or W. Each record gives: J gene, clone size, V gene, D gene, CDR3 protein, CDR3 DNA. D genes are given only for firm matches. A row's size may be missing; if present it is once, few, many or a size class.

>TRBJ2-5|NA|TRBV7-6|NA
CASSLGGRSETQYF
TGTGCCAGCAGCTTAGGTGGCAGGTCTGAGACCCAGTACTTC
>TRBJ1-5|NA|TRBV6-1|NA
CASSELGDQPQHF
TGTGCCAGCAGTGAACTCGGAGATCAGCCCCAGCATTTT
>TRBJ2-5|NA|TRBV6-1|NA
CASSDLGTGQETQYF
TGTGCCAGCAGTGACTTGGGTACAGGCCAAGAGACCCAGTACTTC
>TRBJ2-1|NA|TRBV4-1|NA
CASSQEASGNGQFF
TGCGCCAGCAGCCAAGAGGCGTCGGGGAATGGGCAGTTCTTC
>TRBJ1-6|NA|TRBV6-1|NA
CASSEAPAGIGSPLHF
TGTGCCAGCAGTGAAGCGCCGGCAGGGATTGGTTCACCCCTCCACTTT
>TRBJ1-2|NA|TRBV29-1|NA
CSVDRSGRDGYTF
TGCAGCGTGGATCGCTCCGGGAGGGATGGCTACACCTTC
>TRBJ2-5|NA|TRBV28|NA
CASKPPQRTETQYF
TGTGCCAGCAAACCCCCCCAGCGCACGGAGACCCAGTACTTC
>TRBJ1-2|NA|TRBV5-8|NA
CASSRGAIEDGYTF
TGTGCCAGCAGCCGGGGAGCGATCGAGGATGGCTACACCTTC
>TRBJ1-4|NA|TRBV28|TRBD1
CASRRQGPDEKLFF
TGTGCCAGCAGGCGACAGGGCCCTGACGAAAAACTGTTTTTT
>TRBJ1-5|NA|TRBV4-1|TRBD1
CASSRGQGKLYSNQPQHF
TGCGCCAGCAGCCGAGGACAGGGGAAACTATATAGCAATCAGCCCCAGCATTTT
>TRBJ2-7|NA|TRBV4-1|TRBD2
CASSQLTNSGFSYEQYF
TGCGCCAGCAGCCAGCTCACCAATAGCGGGTTCTCCTACGAGCAGTACTTC
>TRBJ2-1|NA|TRBV30|TRBD2
CAWSKLAVKNEQFF
TGTGCCTGGAGTAAACTAGCGGTCAAGAATGAGCAGTTCTTC
>TRBJ2-3|NA|TRBV5-4|NA
CASSPGPGGRDTQYF
TGTGCCAGCAGCCCGGGCCCCGGGGGGCGAGATACGCAGTATTTT
>TRBJ2-5|NA|TRBV7-7|NA
CASSLVRQETQYF
TGTGCTAGCAGCCTTGTACGGCAAGAGACCCAGTACTTC
>TRBJ1-3|NA|TRBV28|NA
CASSDTGTGNTIYF
TGTGCCAGCAGCGATACCGGGACAGGAAACACCATATATTTT
>TRBJ1-1|NA|TRBV11-2|NA
CASSFGNRNTEAFF
TGTGCCAGCAGCTTTGGCAACAGAAACACTGAAGCTTTCTTT
>TRBJ1-5|NA|TRBV7-2|NA
CASSRAQGGQPQHF
TGTGCCAGCAGCCGCGCGCAGGGAGGCCAGCCCCAGCATTTT
>TRBJ2-7|NA|TRBV28|TRBD1
CASSTGQGASYEQYF
TGTGCCAGCAGTACAGGACAGGGGGCTTCCTACGAGCAGTACTTC
>TRBJ1-3|NA|TRBV29-1|NA
CSVVSDLSSGNTIYF
TGCAGCGTTGTATCGGACTTAAGCTCTGGAAACACCATATATTTT
>TRBJ2-3|NA|TRBV2|TRBD2
CASTVRGGADTQYF
TGTGCCAGCACCGTGCGGGGGGGGGCAGATACGCAGTATTTT
>TRBJ1-4|NA|TRBV5-1|NA
CASSEQQGSKKKLFF
TGCGCCAGCAGCGAACAACAGGGCAGTAAAAAAAAACTGTTTTTT
>TRBJ1-1|NA|TRBV9|NA
CASSAKDTRNTEAFF
TGTGCCAGCAGCGCCAAAGACACAAGGAACACTGAAGCTTTCTTT
>TRBJ2-5|NA|TRBV7-8|NA
CASSYTGLGETQYF
TGTGCCAGCAGCTATACAGGGCTTGGAGAGACCCAGTACTTC
>TRBJ1-2|NA|TRBV5-6|NA
CASSLREDNYGYTF
TGTGCCAGCAGCTTGCGAGAGGATAACTATGGCTACACCTTC
>TRBJ2-1|NA|TRBV6-5|NA
CASSAGLTQFF
TGTGCCAGCAGTGCGGGACTTACCCAGTTCTTC
>TRBJ1-4|NA|TRBV2|TRBD1
CASRTDRGLNEKLFF
TGTGCCAGCAGAACCGACAGGGGGCTAAATGAAAAACTGTTTTTT
>TRBJ2-3|NA|TRBV4-2|NA
CASSQAALGTDTQYF
TGTGCCAGCAGCCAAGCGGCACTAGGCACAGATACGCAGTATTTT
>TRBJ2-1|NA|TRBV30|NA
CAWSAPNEQFF
TGTGCCTGGAGTGCTCCCAATGAGCAGTTCTTC
>TRBJ2-7|few|TRBV19|TRBD1
CASSMRGQGGYEQYF
TGTGCCAGTAGTATGAGGGGACAGGGGGGCTACGAGCAGTACTTC
>TRBJ1-1|medium-sized|TRBV4-1|TRBD1
CASTFTDTGTGWTEAFF
TGCGCCAGCACCTTTACTGACACCGGGACAGGGTGGACTGAAGCTTTCTTT
>TRBJ2-3|few|TRBV2|NA
CASSTVSAPSPHAADTQYF
TGTGCCAGCAGTACAGTCTCAGCCCCCAGTCCTCATGCCGCAGATACGCAGTATTTT
>TRBJ2-5|NA|TRBV6-1|TRBD1
CASTDRYQETQYF
TGTGCCAGCACGGACAGGTACCAAGAGACCCAGTACTTC